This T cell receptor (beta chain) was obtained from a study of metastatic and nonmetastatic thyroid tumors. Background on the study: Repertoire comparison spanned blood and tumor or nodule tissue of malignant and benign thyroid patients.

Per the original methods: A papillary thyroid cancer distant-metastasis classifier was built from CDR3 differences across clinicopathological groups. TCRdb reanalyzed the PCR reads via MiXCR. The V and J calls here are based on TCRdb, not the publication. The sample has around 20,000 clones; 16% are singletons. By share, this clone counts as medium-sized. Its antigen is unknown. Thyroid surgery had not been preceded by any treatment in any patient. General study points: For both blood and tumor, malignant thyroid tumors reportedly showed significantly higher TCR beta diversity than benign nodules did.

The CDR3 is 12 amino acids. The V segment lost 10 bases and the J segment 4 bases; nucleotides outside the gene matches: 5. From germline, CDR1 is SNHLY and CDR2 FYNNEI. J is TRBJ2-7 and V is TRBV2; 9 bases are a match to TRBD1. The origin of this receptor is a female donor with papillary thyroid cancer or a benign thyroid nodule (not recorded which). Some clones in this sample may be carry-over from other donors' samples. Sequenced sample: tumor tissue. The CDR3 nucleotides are TGTGCCACAGGACAGGGGATATACGAGCAGTACTTC. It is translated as CATGQGIYEQYF. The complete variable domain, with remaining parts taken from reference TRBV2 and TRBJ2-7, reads EPEVTQTPSHQVTQMGQEVILRCVPISNHLYFYWYRQILGQKVEFLVSFYNNEISEKSEIFDDQFSVERPDGSNFTLKIRSTKLEDSAMYFCATGQGIYEQYFGPGTRLTVT.